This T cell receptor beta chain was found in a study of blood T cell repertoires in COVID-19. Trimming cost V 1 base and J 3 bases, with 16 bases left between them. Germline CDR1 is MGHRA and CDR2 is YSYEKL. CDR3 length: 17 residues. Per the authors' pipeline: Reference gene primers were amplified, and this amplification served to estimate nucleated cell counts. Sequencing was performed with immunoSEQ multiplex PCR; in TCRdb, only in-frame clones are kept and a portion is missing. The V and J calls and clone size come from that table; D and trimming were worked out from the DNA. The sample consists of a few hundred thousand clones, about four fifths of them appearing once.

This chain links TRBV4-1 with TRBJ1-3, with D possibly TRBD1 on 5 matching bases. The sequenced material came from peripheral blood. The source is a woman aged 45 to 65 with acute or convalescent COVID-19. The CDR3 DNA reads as TGCGCCAGCAGCCAAGTTCTCTTAGGGGAAGGTGGAAACACCATATATTTT. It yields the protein CASSQVLLGEGGNTIYF.